The present T cell receptor beta chain was sequenced within a study of blood T cell repertoires in COVID-19. Across the study: COVID-19 samples, acute and convalescent, were from the United States, Italy and Spain. T cells, B-cell-depleted T cells, or PBMCs provided the cDNA or gDNA that served as material.

This study enrolled people aged about 18 to 90 from under 25 US geographic areas. Participant-reported clinical history was the basis for cohort assignment. CDR3 length: 15 residues. Looked up from germline, CDR1 is SGHNT and CDR2 is YYREEE (reference sequence). Trimming took 3 bases from V and 5 from J; bases not matched to a gene: 8. Assay: immunoSEQ multiplex PCR; the TCRdb copy retains only in-frame clones and omits some. Seen here are around 430,000 clones, around nine tenths observed once, and the top ten hold about a tenth. The receptor comes from a woman in her 50s who had recovered from COVID-19. Material: PBMCs or T cells enriched from blood (not recorded which). The V and J genes are TRBV5-4 and TRBJ2-1, with 7 bases matching TRBD2. DNA for the CDR3: TGTGCCAGCAGCTCTCCGAAACGGGGGGACAATGAGCAGTTCTTC. This sequence encodes CASSSPKRGDNEQFF.